Presented here are 6 T cell receptor beta chains from one specimen sequenced in a study of identical twins. Using its own MiXCR run on the 5' RACE reads, TCRdb lists one record per CDR3 protein. The sample comprises roughly 350,000 distinct CDR3 sequences, around 12% of which are singletons, and approximately 7.6% rests with the top ten. These data were also filed under a second study, of yellow fever vaccine responses in identical twins.

The sample consisted of CD8+ T cells sorted from blood. These receptors all come from a woman between 18 and 29 years old in good health.

This chain joins TRBV2 and TRBJ1-2; D remains unclear. The CDR3 sequence is 15 residues long. Germline-derived CDR1 and CDR2 are SNHLY and FYNNEI. V was cut by 2 bases and J by 4 bases, with 14 bases left in between. CDR3 nucleotides: TGTGCCAGCAGTGAAAGAAGGGATTCGGGCTATGGCTACACCTTC. Its translation: CASSERRDSGYGYTF.

This chain joins TRBV14 and TRBJ2-7, with D maybe TRBD2 (5 bases). V was pared by 5 bases and J by 5 bases, with 10 bases between. Germline V gives CDR1 SGHDN, CDR2 FVKESK. The CDR3 has 12 amino acids. The CDR3 protein is CASSNGNHEQYV. DNA for the CDR3: TGTGCCAGCAGCAACGGGAATCACGAGCAGTACGTC.

This clonotype was seen only a few times. This chain joins TRBV3-1 and TRBJ2-3; TRBD2 agrees at 8 bases. After removal of 1 base from V and 3 bases from J, the junction contained 6 bases not matched to a gene. Germline V gene data show CDR1 as LGHDT and CDR2 as YNNKEL (reference sequence). The CDR3 is 16 amino acids. This CDR3 reads CASSQGIAGWTDTQYF. The CDR3 DNA follows: TGTGCCAGCAGCCAAGGAATAGCGGGGTGGACAGATACGCAGTATTTT.

In its sample, this clonotype was seen many times. The V call is TRBV21-1, the J call TRBJ2-7; the table assigns TRBD2, which was not confirmed against the DNA. TRBV21-1 is recorded as a pseudogene. The CDR3 is 14 residues long. The DNA of the CDR3 is TGTGCCAGTCCCCATTTGGAGGGTAACTACGAGCAGTACGTC. Protein: CASPHLEGNYEQYV.

This clonotype was seen ten or more times. The V and J genes are TRBV25-1 and TRBJ2-5, with 7 bases fitting TRBD2. Germline V gene sequence: CDR1 MGHDK, CDR2 SYGVNS. The CDR3 is made up of 14 amino acids. Trimming at V came to 2 bases and at J to 3 bases, leaving 3 bases not matched to a gene. The CDR3 protein is CASSEPGLKETQYF. The CDR3 nucleotides are TGTGCCAGCAGTGAACCGGGACTAAAAGAGACCCAGTACTTC. The full variable domain, rest sourced from reference TRBV25-1 and TRBJ2-5, is EADIYQTPRYLVIGTGKKITLECSQTMGHDKMYWYQQDPGMELHLIHYSYGVNSTEKGDLSSESTVSRIRTEHFPLTLESARPSHTSQYLCASSEPGLKETQYFGPGTRLLVL.

The chain carries TRBV7-6 and TRBJ2-7, with D possibly TRBD1 on 6 matching bases. The CDR3 runs to 15 residues. Germline V gives CDR1 SGHVS, CDR2 FNYEAQ. V shed 2 bases and J shed 6 bases, with 17 bases lying between them. The CDR3 coding sequence is TGTGCCAGCAGCTTATCGTCAGGGGCCGTAGGCGAGCAGTACGTC. Its translation: CASSLSSGAVGEQYV.